Each of the 13 T cell receptor beta chains below was sequenced from the same sample in a study of human thymus T cells. From resections taken during corrective heart surgery, the thymus tissue was obtained. The data were produced by immunoSEQ multiplex PCR, yet TCRdb's version contains in-frame clones alone and is incomplete. The data hold 75,000 to 90,000 clones, with just over 95% observed a single time. The sequencing sample was made of thymus tissue. All receptors come from a boy younger than two with a congenital heart defect but otherwise immunologically healthy.

J is TRBJ1-2 and V is TRBV15, with 7 bases matching TRBD1. The CDR3 spans 16 residues. V lost 5 bases and J lost 1; bases outside the gene matches: 10. Per the germline V gene, CDR1 is LNHNV and CDR2 is YYDKDF (reference sequence). As DNA, the CDR3 is TGTGCCACCAGCCCGTCTAGGACAGGACATAACTATGGCTACACCTTC. Encoded protein: CATSPSRTGHNYGYTF.

The chain combines TRBV14 with TRBJ1-4; no definite D call. Germline V lookup: CDR1 SGHDN, CDR2 FVKESK. Trimming removed 3 bases at V and 0 bases at J, with 8 bases between. CDR3 length equals 15 residues. CDR3 DNA: TGTGCCAGCAGCCATTTGGCCGCAACTAATGAAAAACTGTTTTTT. It codes for CASSHLAATNEKLFF.

The chain joins TRBV27 to TRBJ1-1, with a possible D match to TRBD1 (5 bases). This CDR3 is 17 amino acids long. Trimming took off 5 bases at V and 1 base at J, with 20 bases between the two ends. Germline V gives CDR1 MNHEY, CDR2 SMNVEV (reference sequence). DNA for the CDR3: TGTGCCAGCAGTGAGAAATTTGACAGTGCCGGGAACACTGAAGCTTTCTTT. As protein: CASSEKFDSAGNTEAFF.

The chain recombines TRBV28 with TRBJ2-1, with TRBD2 as a possible D gene (5 bases). The CDR3 runs to 15 residues. Trimming stripped 3 bases from V and 9 bases from J, with 18 bases between. In germline, CDR1 is MDHEN, CDR2 SYDVKM. The DNA of the CDR3 is TGTGCCAGCAGTTTCGGTATAAGAATCGGAGGTGAGCAGTTCTTC. Its translation is CASSFGIRIGGEQFF.

The V call is TRBV11-2, the J call TRBJ2-1, with D possibly being TRBD2 (6 bases). The CDR3 spans 16 residues. Per germline, CDR1 SGHAT and CDR2 FQNNGV. The V end lost 0 bases, the J end lost 5 bases, and 14 bases lay between the germline ends. The CDR3 region is CASSLDSPGRHNEQFF. DNA of the CDR3: TGTGCCAGCAGCTTAGATTCCCCAGGGAGGCACAATGAGCAGTTCTTC.

The chain joins TRBV9 to TRBJ2-7, with unresolved D. From germline, CDR1 is SGDLS and CDR2 YYNGEE. This CDR3 has 15 residues. V was trimmed by 4 bases and J by 2 bases, leaving 16 bases between them. The CDR3 DNA sequence: TGTGCCAGCAGCCCCCGGGTCCGAGGAACCTACGAGCAGTACTTC. Protein sequence: CASSPRVRGTYEQYF.

The chain recombines TRBV7-3 with TRBJ2-2, with D hard to call. Trimming shortened V by 3 bases and J by 6 bases, and 17 bases separated the two germline ends. This CDR3 contains 16 residues. Germline CDR1 reads SGHTA; CDR2 reads FQGTGA. The chain's CDR3 is CASSFRHELGPGELFF. The CDR3 bases are TGTGCCAGCAGCTTCAGACATGAGCTCGGGCCCGGGGAGCTGTTTTTT.

This sequence joins TRBV18 and TRBJ2-1, with D perhaps matching TRBD1 (5 bases). Trimming took 3 bases from V and 6 from J, leaving 15 bases between them. The germline gives CDR1 KGHSH, CDR2 LQKENI. This CDR3 has 15 residues. DNA of the CDR3: TGTGCCAGCTCACCTACCACTCCAGGGTCCAATGAGCAGTTCTTC. Residues: CASSPTTPGSNEQFF. The full variable domain, with the rest looked up from reference TRBV18 and TRBJ2-1, is NAGVMQNPRHLVRRRGQEARLRCSPMKGHSHVYWYRQLPEEGLKFMVYLQKENIIDESGMPKERFSAEFPKEGPSILRIQQVVRGDSAAYFCASSPTTPGSNEQFFGPGTRLTVL.

This sequence joins TRBV19 and TRBJ2-1, with 8 bases matching TRBD1. The ends lost 5 bases at V and 0 bases at J; junction bases unmatched: 6. This CDR3 comprises 16 residues. Germline V gene sequence: CDR1 LNHDA, CDR2 SQIVND (reference sequence). The CDR3 loop is CASSSSGGVSYNEQFF. CDR3 coding DNA: TGTGCCAGTAGTTCCTCAGGGGGCGTCTCCTACAATGAGCAGTTCTTC.

The gene calls are TRBV5-6 and TRBJ1-2, with 7 bases identical to TRBD1. The length of the CDR3 is 13 residues. The ends lost 3 bases at V and 4 bases at J; junction bases unmatched: 3. The V gene's germline CDR1 is SGHDT and CDR2 YYEEEE. This CDR3 reads CASSSGQLYGYTF. CDR3 nucleotide sequence: TGTGCCAGCAGCTCGGGACAGCTCTATGGCTACACCTTC.

This chain links TRBV6-1 with TRBJ1-6; D is unresolved. V dropped 7 bases and J dropped 9 bases, with 13 bases sitting between them. This CDR3 is 13 amino acids long. In germline, CDR1 is MNHNS, CDR2 SASEGT. The CDR3 DNA reads as TGTGCCAGCACCTCCCCTGAGAGTTCACCCCTCCACTTT. Translating gives CASTSPESSPLHF.

DNA for the CDR3: TGCAGCGTTATGGGGGGCGAGGACTATGGCTACACCTTC. This sequence encodes CSVMGGEDYGYTF. The V gene is TRBV29-1, the J gene TRBJ1-2, with a tentative D call TRBD1 (6 bases). This CDR3 spans 13 amino acids. Trimming cost V 5 bases and J 3 bases, with 13 bases left between them. Germline assignment: CDR1 SQVTM and CDR2 ANQGSEA.

The rearrangement joins TRBV5-6 to TRBJ1-2, with D maybe TRBD1 (5 bases). The germline V gene encodes CDR1 SGHDT and CDR2 YYEEEE. Trimming stripped 4 bases from V and 7 bases from J, with 20 bases between. The CDR3 totals 15 residues. The CDR3 spells CASSLDSLCEPGYTF. The DNA for the CDR3 is TGTGCCAGCAGCCTAGACAGTCTATGTGAGCCTGGCTACACCTTC.